The 18 T cell receptor beta chains below all came from one sample that was sequenced in a study of blood T cell repertoires in COVID-19. Clones were read by immunoSEQ multiplex PCR, and TCRdb kept only the in-frame ones, dropping some. This table holds over 120,000 clones, roughly 85% found once. Sequencing used PBMCs or T cells enriched from blood (not recorded which). The receptors here all came from a woman aged 45-59 years who had recovered from COVID-19.

The chain joins TRBV3-1 (or the pseudogene TRBV3-2) to TRBJ1-1; D remains unclear. CDR1 is LGHDT and CDR2 is YNNKEL in the germline V gene (reference sequence). V gave up 5 bases and J gave up 0 bases, with 7 bases separating them. The length of the CDR3 is 13 residues. Here the CDR3 DNA reads TGTGCCAGCAGCTTACAGTTGAACACTGAAGCTTTCTTT. Amino acids: CASSLQLNTEAFF.

This chain uses TRBV5-4 with TRBJ1-1, with D perhaps TRBD1 (6 bases). The V and J ends lost 2 bases and 1 base respectively, with 15 bases between them. This CDR3 comprises 16 residues. CDR1 and CDR2 (germline): SGHNT, YYREEE (reference sequence). CDR3 coding DNA: TGTGCCAGCAGCTTCCCCCAGGGGTCTCCGAACACTGAAGCTTTCTTT. Translated, it gives CASSFPQGSPNTEAFF.

This chain links TRBV4-1 with TRBJ1-5, with D uncertain. CDR1 MGHRA and CDR2 YSYEKL come from the germline V gene. The CDR3 is 17 amino acids. V gave up 4 bases and J gave up 1 base, with 17 bases separating them. The CDR3 nucleotides read TGCGCCAGCAGCCTAGGGAGTATGGGGAAAAGCAATCAGCCCCAGCATTTT. Its translation: CASSLGSMGKSNQPQHF.

This clone has only a few counts. The V call is TRBV10-3, the J call TRBJ1-5; no definite D call. The V gene's germline CDR1 is ENHRY and CDR2 SYGVKD. This CDR3 contains 15 residues. The V end was cut by 3 bases, the J end by 0 bases, with 9 bases between. CDR3 nucleotide sequence: TGTGCCATCAGTGATCAGGATTATAGCAATCAGCCCCAGCATTTT. Protein sequence: CAISDQDYSNQPQHF.

The rearrangement joins TRBV29-1 to TRBJ2-7, with 9 bases fitting TRBD1. Germline V lookup: CDR1 SQVTM, CDR2 ANQGSEA. CDR3 size: 13 residues. The ends lost 8 bases at V and 5 bases at J; junction bases unmatched: 10. In DNA form, the CDR3 reads TGCAGCTTAAAGTCAGGGACAGGGAACGAGCAGTACTTC. This gives the protein CSLKSGTGNEQYF.

The rearrangement uses TRBV19 and TRBJ2-7; tentative D call: TRBD2 (6 bases). V lost 0 bases to trimming and J lost 0 bases, with 9 bases between them. This CDR3 contains 15 residues. Germline values: CDR1 LNHDA, CDR2 SQIVND (reference sequence). CDR3 in amino acids: CASSIEGGSSYEQYF. The CDR3 DNA reads as TGTGCCAGTAGTATAGAGGGGGGATCCTCCTACGAGCAGTACTTC.

About this clone itself: Mismatch with germline at one junction end may stem from a read error. This chain links TRBV7-7 with TRBJ2-3; a weak D match, TRBD1 (7 bases). In germline, CDR1 is SSHAT, CDR2 FNYEAQ (reference sequence). The CDR3 extends over 15 amino acids. The CDR3: CASSLGGGRADTQYF. CDR3 nucleotide sequence: TGTGCTAGCAGCTTAGGAGGGGGCAGGGCAGATACGCAGTATTTT.

The chain combines TRBV7-3 with TRBJ1-2, with D perhaps matching TRBD1 (6 bases). The CDR3 consists of 15 residues. The germline V and J ends were trimmed by 5 bases and 4 bases, with 17 bases remaining between them. The germline V gene encodes CDR1 SGHTA and CDR2 FQGTGA. The CDR3: CASSPSAGQRYGYTF. The CDR3 DNA follows: TGTGCCAGCAGCCCCTCCGCCGGACAGCGCTATGGCTACACCTTC. Using reference TRBV7-3 and TRBJ1-2 for the parts outside the CDR3, the full variable domain is GAGVSQTPSNKVTEKGKYVELRCDPISGHTALYWYRQSLGQGPEFLIYFQGTGAADDSGLPNDRFFAVRPEGSVSTLKIQRTERGDSAVYLCASSPSAGQRYGYTFGSGTRLTVV.

As for this clone: At one boundary the junction diverges from the germline segment, which might be a read error. The J gene is TRBJ1-2, the V gene TRBV2; weak D call: TRBD1 (6 bases). This CDR3 spans 13 amino acids. Germline CDR1 reads SNHLY; CDR2 reads FYNNEI. The CDR3, as DNA: TGTGCCAGCAGTGAAGATGTCCTGGGACATCCTATCTTC. Amino acid sequence: CASSEDVLGHPIF.

The sample holds a few counts of this clone. The CDR3 nucleotides are TGTGCCAGCTCACCCGCCCGCCAAGCCAACACTGAAGCTTTCTTT. This codes for CASSPARQANTEAFF. The chain employs TRBV18 and TRBJ1-1, with D uncertain. From germline, CDR1 is KGHSH and CDR2 LQKENI. V gave up 3 bases and J gave up 2 bases, with 13 bases separating them. The CDR3 loop spans 15 amino acids.

The chain uses TRBV3-1 (or the pseudogene TRBV3-2) and TRBJ1-3; D possibly corresponds to TRBD1 (6 bases). V dropped 3 bases and J dropped 3 bases, with 12 bases sitting between them. Germline lookup yields CDR1 LGHDT and CDR2 YNNKEL (reference sequence). This CDR3 spans 15 amino acids. The CDR3 sequence is CASSQDSSDGNTIYF. CDR3 nucleotides: TGTGCCAGCAGCCAGGACAGCAGCGATGGAAACACCATATATTTT.

This sequence joins TRBV28 and TRBJ1-6; D is uncertain. Germline V gene sequence: CDR1 MDHEN, CDR2 SYDVKM. The CDR3 sequence is 14 residues long. V dropped 6 bases and J dropped 10 bases, with 16 bases sitting between them. CDR3 sequence reads: CASSRPSGGSPLHF. The CDR3, as DNA: TGTGCCAGCAGCAGGCCTTCCGGTGGGTCACCCCTCCACTTT.

This clone has a count of ten or more. The chain is built from TRBV3-1 (or the pseudogene TRBV3-2) and TRBJ2-2, with a tentative D call TRBD2 (6 bases). The V and J ends lost 4 bases and 4 bases respectively, with 10 bases between them. CDR1 is LGHDT and CDR2 is YNNKEL in the germline V gene (reference sequence). The CDR3 runs 14 residues. The CDR3 nucleotides are TGTGCCAGCAGCCGGGGACTCCCCACCGGGGAGCTGTTTTTT. Its protein product is CASSRGLPTGELFF.

The chain carries TRBV21-1 and TRBJ1-1; TRBD1, the D gene given by the table, was not confirmed from the DNA. TRBV21-1 is an annotated pseudogene. This CDR3 region has 19 residues. The CDR3 coding sequence is TGTGCCAGCAGCTCTCTTGTCAGGGGAGAGGGGTGGGGTGACACTGAAGCTTTCTTT. Protein product: CASSSLVRGEGWGDTEAFF.

The rearrangement links TRBV5-4 to TRBJ1-1, with 8 bases fitting TRBD1. V shed 6 bases, J shed 5 bases, and the junction held 6 bases outside the gene matches. CDR3 length: 13 residues. From germline, CDR1 is SGHNT and CDR2 YYREEE (reference sequence). The CDR3 DNA reads as TGTGCCAGCAATGGACAGGGATGGACTGAAGCTTTCTTT. It yields the protein CASNGQGWTEAFF.

The DNA of the CDR3 is TGTGCCAGCAGCGTAGCTCCGGACAGGGAATATGGCTACACCTTC. Its translation: CASSVAPDREYGYTF. The rearrangement links TRBV9 to TRBJ1-2; 8 positions match TRBD1. The CDR3 sequence is 15 residues long. V shed 0 bases, J shed 5 bases, and the junction held 6 bases outside the gene matches. In germline, CDR1 is SGDLS, CDR2 YYNGEE.

This clone was picked up a small number of times. The chain recombines TRBV2 with TRBJ2-3; a possible D gene is TRBD2 (6 bases). Germline CDR1 SNHLY, CDR2 FYNNEI. Trimming pared 8 bases from V and 2 bases from J, leaving 14 bases between. The CDR3 consists of 14 residues. The CDR3 reads CASSGTVPTDTQYF. The DNA for the CDR3 is TGTGCCAGCTCAGGGACTGTTCCCACAGATACGCAGTATTTT. Together with reference TRBV2 and TRBJ2-3, the CDR3 gives the full variable domain: EPEVTQTPSHQVTQMGQEVILRCVPISNHLYFYWYRQILGQKVEFLVSFYNNEISEKSEIFDDQFSVERPDGSNFTLKIRSTKLEDSAMYFCASSGTVPTDTQYFGPGTRLTVL.

The gene calls are TRBV5-4 and TRBJ2-3; 10 bases match TRBD2. CDR3 length equals 14 residues. Germline CDR1 is SGHNT and CDR2 is YYREEE (reference sequence). With V trimmed by 4 bases and J by 6 bases, 5 bases remained unmatched. The CDR3 protein is CASSAGLAWDTQYF. In nucleotides, the CDR3 is TGTGCCAGCAGCGCGGGACTAGCGTGGGATACGCAGTATTTT.